What follows is one T cell receptor beta chain and its context. The antigen remains undetermined. CDR3 length: 13 amino acids. V dropped 3 bases and J dropped 8 bases, with 13 bases sitting between them. The V gene's germline CDR1 is SGHAT and CDR2 FQNNGV. The use of a sample-barcoded 5' primer and a J-beta primer mix characterized a second PCR of about 7 to 12 cycles. Every cDNA was tagged by a template-switch adaptor with 12 random nucleotides. TCRdb ran MiXCR on the 5' RACE reads and lists one entry per CDR3 protein. The table shows 780,000 or so distinct CDR3 sequences, with approximately 53% occurring only once. This entry is derived from a study of blood T cells in healthy people across ages. The study, taken as a whole, reports: Long-lived donors exceeded aged donors in naive CD4+ cells and diversity. No one knew whether donors had CMV, which possibly confounded expanded clonotype changes.

Specimen: blood. The J gene is TRBJ1-1, the V gene TRBV11-2; perhaps TRBD1 as D (6 bases). The sequence derives from a man aged 35 to 55 in good health. CDR3 DNA: TGTGCCAGCAGCTTCGGGGTTCAGGGGGAAGCTTTCTTT. It is translated as CASSFGVQGEAFF.